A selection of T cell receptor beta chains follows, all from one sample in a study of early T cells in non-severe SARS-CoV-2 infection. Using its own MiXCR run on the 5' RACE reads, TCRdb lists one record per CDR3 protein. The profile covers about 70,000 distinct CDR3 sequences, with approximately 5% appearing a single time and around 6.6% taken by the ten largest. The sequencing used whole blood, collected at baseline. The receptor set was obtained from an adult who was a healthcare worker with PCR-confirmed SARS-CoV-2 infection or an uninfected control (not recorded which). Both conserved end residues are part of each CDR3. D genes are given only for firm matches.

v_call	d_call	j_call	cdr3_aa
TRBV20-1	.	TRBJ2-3	CSARVAGRDTQYF
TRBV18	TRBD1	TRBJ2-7	CASQWDRAYEQYF
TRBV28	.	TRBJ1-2	CASSLVGKANYGYTF
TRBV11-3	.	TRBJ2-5	CASSLTYSETQYF
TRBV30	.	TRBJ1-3	CAWTSRRDGTIYF
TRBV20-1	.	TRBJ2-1	CSARDPYGSGGEQFF
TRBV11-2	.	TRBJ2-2	CASSLAGSNTGELFF
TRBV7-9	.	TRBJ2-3	CASSLQGGSTDTQYF
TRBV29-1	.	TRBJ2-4	CSVGTAVNIQYF
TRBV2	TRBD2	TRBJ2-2	CASSELAGANGELFF
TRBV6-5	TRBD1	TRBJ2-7	CASSRTGEAEEQYF
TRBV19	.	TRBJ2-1	CASRMPPYNEQFF
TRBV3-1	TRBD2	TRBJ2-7	CASSQGPGGLYEQYF
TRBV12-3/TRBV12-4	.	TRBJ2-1	CASSLTGARNDEQFF
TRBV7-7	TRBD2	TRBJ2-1	CASSPRLAGANNEQFF
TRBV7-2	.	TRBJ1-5	CASSSGQSLNQPQHF
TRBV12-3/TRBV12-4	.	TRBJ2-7	CASSLRVSPYEQYF